The rows below give T cell receptor beta chains drawn from one sample of a study of T cell responses to AZD1222 COVID-19 vaccine. The method was immunoSEQ multiplex PCR; TCRdb's version includes in-frame clones alone and lacks a portion of them. This table has about 61,000 clones, about 81% appearing once. This specimen was peripheral blood, taken 28 days after the second AZD1222 dose. The source is an adult who received the AZD1222 COVID-19 vaccine. The CDR3 runs from the conserved cysteine through the conserved F or W. A D gene is named only where the DNA matches it firmly. Clone size appears in some rows only: once, few, many, or a class for an expanded clone.

cdr3_aa cdr3_nt d_call v_call clone_size j_call
CASSLLSRRSNGGQYEQYF TGTGCCAGCAGTTTATTATCGCGACGGTCAAACGGGGGGCAATACGAGCAGTACTTC . TRBV28 once TRBJ2-7
CASSPGQLNTEAFF TGCGCCAGCAGCCCTGGACAGCTGAACACTGAAGCTTTCTTT . TRBV4-1 . TRBJ1-1
CASSQRPSGYEQYF TGTGCCAGCAGCCAACGGCCTAGCGGGTACGAGCAGTACTTC TRBD2 TRBV3-1/TRBV3-2 . TRBJ2-7
CASGDSIQPQHF TGTGCCAGCGGCGACTCCATTCAGCCCCAGCATTTT . TRBV9 . TRBJ1-5
CASSEDRDYEQYF TGTGCCAGCAGTGAAGACAGGGACTACGAGCAGTACTTC . TRBV2 . TRBJ2-7
CASSLPTDTQYF TGTGCCAGTAGCTTACCCACAGATACGCAGTATTTT . TRBV19 . TRBJ2-3
CAINDPGEGGVNEQFF TGTGCCATCAATGACCCAGGTGAGGGGGGAGTAAATGAGCAGTTCTTC . TRBV10-3 . TRBJ2-1
CASSSPMGREGLGEQYF TGTGCCAGCAGCTCCCCCATGGGGCGGGAGGGCCTCGGGGAGCAGTACTTC TRBD2 TRBV5-6 . TRBJ2-7
CASSYSGTHLEGQYF TGTGCCAGCAGCTACTCCGGGACACACCTCGAGGGGCAGTACTTC . TRBV7-2 . TRBJ2-7
CAWSGGTAGNTIYF TGTGCCTGGAGCGGGGGGACAGCTGGAAACACCATATATTTT TRBD1 TRBV30 . TRBJ1-3
CASSPLGGETQYF TGTGCCAGCAGCCCATTGGGAGGAGAGACCCAGTACTTC . TRBV11-3 . TRBJ2-5
CASSSFLHSTDTQYF TGTGCCAGCAGCTCCTTTTTGCATAGCACAGATACGCAGTATTTT . TRBV6-5 . TRBJ2-3
CASSSSGFSSYEQYF TGTGCCAGCAGTTCCTCTGGGTTTAGCTCCTACGAGCAGTACTTC . TRBV28 . TRBJ2-7
CTSSQPGRELDTDTQYF TGCACCAGCAGCCAGCCGGGACGGGAGCTCGACACAGATACGCAGTATTTT . TRBV1 . TRBJ2-3
CASRTGIHYGYTF TGTGCCAGTCGAACAGGGATTCACTATGGCTACACCTTC . TRBV27 . TRBJ1-2
CASSWPPGQGLGHGGQYF TGTGCCAGCAGCTGGCCACCGGGACAGGGGTTGGGGCATGGAGGGCAGTACTTC TRBD1 TRBV7-8 few TRBJ2-7
CASSVAATSYNEQFF TGTGCCAGCAGTGTAGCGGCAACATCCTACAATGAGCAGTTCTTC . TRBV27 once TRBJ2-1
CASSLVGGANYGYTF TGTGCCAGCAGCTTGGTGGGGGGTGCTAACTATGGCTACACCTTC . TRBV5-4 . TRBJ1-2
CASSLKGIGGSPLHF TGTGCCAGCAGCTTAAAAGGGATCGGGGGTTCACCCCTCCACTTT . TRBV7-8 . TRBJ1-6
CATSKQGAWNEQFF TGTGCCACCAGCAAACAGGGGGCATGGAATGAGCAGTTCTTC TRBD1 TRBV15 . TRBJ2-1
CASSLGTHSGANVLTF TGTGCCAGCAGTTTAGGCACTCACTCTGGGGCCAACGTCCTGACTTTC . TRBV27 . TRBJ2-6
CASSPSDLRGGNTIYF TGTGCCAGTAGTCCCTCGGACCTCCGGGGAGGAAACACCATATATTTT . TRBV19 . TRBJ1-3
CASTPNRGRETDTQYF TGTGCCAGCACCCCGAACAGGGGGCGCGAGACAGATACGCAGTATTTT TRBD1 TRBV9 . TRBJ2-3
CASSLQGNQPQHF TGTGCCAGTAGTCTACAGGGTAATCAGCCCCAGCATTTT . TRBV19 . TRBJ1-5
CASSESRNTGELFF TGTGCCAGCAGTGAATCTCGGAACACCGGGGAGCTGTTTTTT . TRBV25-1 . TRBJ2-2
CASSPWTGSSTDTQYF TGCGCCAGCAGCCCCTGGACAGGGTCTAGCACAGATACGCAGTATTTT TRBD1 TRBV5-1 . TRBJ2-3
CASRAGTPQLYEQYF TGTGCCAGCCGGGCCGGGACCCCGCAACTCTACGAGCAGTACTTC . TRBV25-1 . TRBJ2-7
CASSKTVYYGYTF TGTGCCAGCAGTAAGACAGTTTACTATGGCTACACCTTC . TRBV6-2/TRBV6-3 . TRBJ1-2
CASSEASGGFYGYTF TGTGCCAGCAGTGAAGCCTCAGGGGGCTTCTATGGCTACACCTTC TRBD1 TRBV6-1 . TRBJ1-2
CASSPTPDGLMKRELFF TGTGCCAGCAGCCCTACGCCGGACGGATTAATGAAAAGAGAACTGTTTTTT . TRBV4-2 few TRBJ1-4
CASSSPPGVHTAGTGELFF TGCGCCAGCAGCTCCCCTCCGGGGGTGCATACTGCGGGCACCGGGGAGCTGTTTTTT . TRBV4-1 . TRBJ2-2
CAWSTLAGYYEQYF TGTGCCTGGAGTACCCTAGCGGGATACTACGAGCAGTACTTC TRBD2 TRBV30 once TRBJ2-7
CASSLRGGELSQPQHF TGTGCCAGCAGCCTCAGGGGGGGAGAATTAAGTCAGCCCCAGCATTTT TRBD1 TRBV5-6 . TRBJ1-5
CASSYSIESNQPQHF TGTGCCAGCAGTTACTCGATCGAGAGCAATCAGCCCCAGCATTTT . TRBV6-2/TRBV6-3 . TRBJ1-5
CASSQEGGLAGGDTQYF TGTGCCAGCAGCCAAGAAGGAGGACTAGCGGGAGGAGATACGCAGTATTTT TRBD2 TRBV3-1/TRBV3-2 . TRBJ2-3
CATKWAYEQYF TGTGCCACTAAATGGGCCTACGAGCAGTACTTC . TRBV19 . TRBJ2-7
CASSYLGSRQFF TGTGCCAGCAGTTATTTGGGCTCTAGGCAGTTCTTC . TRBV6-2/TRBV6-3 . TRBJ2-1